This TCR beta chain is drawn from a study of cytomegalovirus exposure and HLA in healthy donors. With regard to this clone: The target antigen is unknown.

Whole-study findings and limits: A highly shared variant cluster was judged a likely technical artifact. In presence/absence analyses, roughly uniform sequencing depth across donors was assumed. Most sequenced TCRs were rare (though some public TCRs occurred in many donors).

Looked up from germline, CDR1 is DFQATT and CDR2 is SNEGSKA (reference sequence). J was trimmed by 7 bases and V by 6 bases; bases with no gene match: 1. CDR3 length: 10 residues. PCR employed 60 Vbeta and 13 Jbeta primers. The assay was immunoSEQ multiplex PCR, and TCRdb's table has in-frame clones only and misses some. The table includes about 130,000 clones, over 80% detected once. The sample consisted of PBMCs. The clonotype was recovered from a boy aged 5-17 years in good health and CMV-seronegative. The rearrangement joins TRBV20-1 to TRBJ1-2, with 8 nucleotides matching TRBD1. CDR3 residues: CSADRVGYTF. The CDR3 DNA reads as TGCAGTGCGGACAGGGTTGGCTACACCTTC.